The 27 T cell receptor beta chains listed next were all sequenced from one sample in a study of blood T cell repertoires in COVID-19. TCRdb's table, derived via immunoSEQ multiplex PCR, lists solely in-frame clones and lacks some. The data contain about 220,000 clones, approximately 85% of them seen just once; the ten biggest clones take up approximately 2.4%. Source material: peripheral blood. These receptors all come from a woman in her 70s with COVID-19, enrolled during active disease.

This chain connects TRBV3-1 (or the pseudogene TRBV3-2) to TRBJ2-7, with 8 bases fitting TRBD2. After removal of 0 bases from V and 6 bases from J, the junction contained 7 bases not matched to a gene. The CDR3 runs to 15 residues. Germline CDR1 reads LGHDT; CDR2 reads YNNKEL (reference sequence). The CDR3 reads CASSQDSAGGGEQYF. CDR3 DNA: TGTGCCAGCAGCCAAGATTCCGCGGGAGGCGGCGAGCAGTACTTC.

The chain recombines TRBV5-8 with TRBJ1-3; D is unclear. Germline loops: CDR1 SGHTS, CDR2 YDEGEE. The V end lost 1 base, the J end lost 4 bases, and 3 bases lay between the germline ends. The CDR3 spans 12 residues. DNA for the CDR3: TGTGCCAGCAGCTTGTCGGGAAACACCATATATTTT. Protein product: CASSLSGNTIYF.

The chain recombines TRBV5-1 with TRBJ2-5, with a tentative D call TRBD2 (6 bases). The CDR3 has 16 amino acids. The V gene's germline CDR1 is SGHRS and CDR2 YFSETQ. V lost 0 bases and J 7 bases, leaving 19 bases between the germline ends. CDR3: CASSLDRAGQGVTQYF. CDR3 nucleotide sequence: TGCGCCAGCAGCTTGGACCGGGCGGGGCAGGGTGTGACCCAGTACTTC.

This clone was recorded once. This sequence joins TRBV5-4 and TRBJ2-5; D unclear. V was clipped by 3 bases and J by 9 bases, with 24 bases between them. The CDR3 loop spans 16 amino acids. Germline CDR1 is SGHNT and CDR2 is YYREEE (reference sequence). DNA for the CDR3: TGTGCCAGCAGCTCCCAAGGAGCTAGACCTTCGGTGGCCCAGTACTTC. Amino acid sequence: CASSSQGARPSVAQYF. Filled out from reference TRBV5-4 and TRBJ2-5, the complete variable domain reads ETGVTQSPTHLIKTRGQQVTLRCSSQSGHNTVSWYQQALGQGPQFIFQYYREEENGRGNFPPRFSGLQFPNYSSELNVNALELDDSALYLCASSSQGARPSVAQYFGPGTRLLVL.

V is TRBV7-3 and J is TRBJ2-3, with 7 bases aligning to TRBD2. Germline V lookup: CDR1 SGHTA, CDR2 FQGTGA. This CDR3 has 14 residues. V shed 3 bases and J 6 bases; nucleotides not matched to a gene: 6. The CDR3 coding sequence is TGTGCCAGCAGCTTGGGAGGGATTGGGGATACGCAGTATTTT. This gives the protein CASSLGGIGDTQYF. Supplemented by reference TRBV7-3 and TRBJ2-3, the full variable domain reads GAGVSQTPSNKVTEKGKYVELRCDPISGHTALYWYRQSLGQGPEFLIYFQGTGAADDSGLPNDRFFAVRPEGSVSTLKIQRTERGDSAVYLCASSLGGIGDTQYFGPGTRLTVL.

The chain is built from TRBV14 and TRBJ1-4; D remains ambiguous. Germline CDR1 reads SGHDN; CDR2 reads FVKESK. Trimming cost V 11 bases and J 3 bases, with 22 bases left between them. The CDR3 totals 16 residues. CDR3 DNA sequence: TGTGCCCCTATATGGAAGGAGCGCCACCCTAATGAAAAACTGTTTTTT. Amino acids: CAPIWKERHPNEKLFF. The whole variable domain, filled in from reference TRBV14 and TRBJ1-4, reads EAGVTQFPSHSVIEKGQTVTLRCDPISGHDNLYWYRRVMGKEIKFLLHFVKESKQDESGMPNNRFLAERTGGTYSTLKVQPAELEDSGVYFCAPIWKERHPNEKLFFGSGTQLSVL.

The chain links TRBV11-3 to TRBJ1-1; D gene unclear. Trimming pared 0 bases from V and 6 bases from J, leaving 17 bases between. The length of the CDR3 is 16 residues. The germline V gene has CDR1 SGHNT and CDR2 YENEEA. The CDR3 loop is CASSLEGSGDLAEAFF. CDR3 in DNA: TGTGCCAGCAGCTTAGAGGGGTCCGGGGATTTAGCTGAAGCTTTCTTT.

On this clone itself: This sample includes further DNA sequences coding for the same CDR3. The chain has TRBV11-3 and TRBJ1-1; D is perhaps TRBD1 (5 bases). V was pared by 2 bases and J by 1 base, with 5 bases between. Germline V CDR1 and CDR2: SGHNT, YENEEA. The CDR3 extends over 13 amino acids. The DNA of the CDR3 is TGTGCCAGCAGCTTAACAGGGAACACTGAAGCTTTCTTT. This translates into CASSLTGNTEAFF. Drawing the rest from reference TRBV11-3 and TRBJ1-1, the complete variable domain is EAGVVQSPRYKIIEKKQPVAFWCNPISGHNTLYWYLQNLGQGPELLIRYENEEAVDDSQLPKDRFSAERLKGVDSTLKIQPAELGDSAVYLCASSLTGNTEAFFGQGTRLTVV.

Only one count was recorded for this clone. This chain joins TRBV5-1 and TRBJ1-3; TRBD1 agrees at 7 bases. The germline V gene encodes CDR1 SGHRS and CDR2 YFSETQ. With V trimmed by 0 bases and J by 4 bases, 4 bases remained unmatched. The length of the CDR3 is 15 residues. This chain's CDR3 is CASSLVTGFGNTIYF. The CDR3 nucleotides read TGCGCCAGCAGCTTGGTGACAGGGTTCGGAAACACCATATATTTT.

CDR3 residues: CASSRTSGGYEQYF. CDR3 coding DNA: TGTGCCAGCAGTAGGACTAGCGGGGGGTACGAGCAGTACTTC. The chain links TRBV3-1 (or the pseudogene TRBV3-2) to TRBJ2-7, with 14 nucleotides matching TRBD2. With V trimmed by 6 bases and J by 4 bases, 2 bases remained unmatched. The CDR3 contains 14 residues. Germline CDR1 is LGHDT and CDR2 is YNNKEL (reference sequence).

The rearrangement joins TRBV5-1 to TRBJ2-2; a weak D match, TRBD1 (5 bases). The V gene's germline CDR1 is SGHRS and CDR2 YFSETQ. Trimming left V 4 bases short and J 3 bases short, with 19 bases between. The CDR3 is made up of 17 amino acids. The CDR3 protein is CASSLAVDSLYTGELFF. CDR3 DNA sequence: TGCGCCAGCAGCCTTGCAGTCGACAGCCTCTACACCGGGGAGCTGTTTTTT.

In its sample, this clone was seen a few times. CDR3 nucleotide sequence: TGTGCCAGCTCACCACAACAGGGGTTGGGCAATCAGCCCCAGCATTTT. Translated: CASSPQQGLGNQPQHF. This chain links TRBV18 with TRBJ1-5; 7 bases agree with TRBD1. After removal of 1 base from V and 2 bases from J, the junction contained 5 bases not matched to a gene. The CDR3 sequence is 16 residues long. Germline assignment: CDR1 KGHSH and CDR2 LQKENI.

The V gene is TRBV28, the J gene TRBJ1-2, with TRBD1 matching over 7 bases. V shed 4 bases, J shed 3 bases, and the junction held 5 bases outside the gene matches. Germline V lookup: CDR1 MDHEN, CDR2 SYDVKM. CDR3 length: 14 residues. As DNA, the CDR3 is TGTGCCAGCAGTTCGGGGACAGCCCACTATGGCTACACCTTC. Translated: CASSSGTAHYGYTF.

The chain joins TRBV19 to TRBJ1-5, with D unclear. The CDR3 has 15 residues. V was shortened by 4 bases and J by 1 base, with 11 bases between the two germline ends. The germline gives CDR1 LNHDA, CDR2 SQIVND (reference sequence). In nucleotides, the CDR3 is TGTGCCAGTAGTAATACCCCGACAAGCAATCAGCCCCAGCATTTT. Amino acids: CASSNTPTSNQPQHF.

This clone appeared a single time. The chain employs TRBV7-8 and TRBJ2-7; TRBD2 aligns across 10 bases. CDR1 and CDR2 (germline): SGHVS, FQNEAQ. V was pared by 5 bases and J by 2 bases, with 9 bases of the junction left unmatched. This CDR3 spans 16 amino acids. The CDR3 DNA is TGTGCCAGCAGCCCATCACTAGCGGGATATACCTACGAGCAGTACTTC. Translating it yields CASSPSLAGYTYEQYF. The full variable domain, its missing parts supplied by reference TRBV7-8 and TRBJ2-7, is GAGVSQSPRYKVAKRGQDVALRCDPISGHVSLFWYQQALGQGPEFLTYFQNEAQLDKSGLPSDRFFAERPEGSVSTLKIQRTQQEDSAVYLCASSPSLAGYTYEQYFGPGTRLTVT.

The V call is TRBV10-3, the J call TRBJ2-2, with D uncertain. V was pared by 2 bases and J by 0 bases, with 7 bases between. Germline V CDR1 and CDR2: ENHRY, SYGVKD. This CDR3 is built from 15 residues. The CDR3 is CAISETPTNTGELFF. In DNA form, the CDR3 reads TGTGCCATCAGTGAGACGCCTACGAACACCGGGGAGCTGTTTTTT.

The CDR3 DNA is TGTGCCAGCAGTTTAAGCGGGAGGGCTCGAGAGACCCAGTACTTC. It specifies CASSLSGRARETQYF. The chain joins TRBV27 to TRBJ2-5, with 10 nucleotides matching TRBD2. Germline values: CDR1 MNHEY, CDR2 SMNVEV (reference sequence). Trimming cost V 2 bases and J 4 bases; bases outside gene matches: 4. CDR3 size: 15 residues.

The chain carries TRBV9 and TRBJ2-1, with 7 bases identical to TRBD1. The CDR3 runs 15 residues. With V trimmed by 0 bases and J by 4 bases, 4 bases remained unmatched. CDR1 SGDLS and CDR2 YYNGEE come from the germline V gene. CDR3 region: CASSVALGQYNEQFF. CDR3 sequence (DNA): TGTGCCAGCAGCGTAGCGTTGGGACAGTACAATGAGCAGTTCTTC.

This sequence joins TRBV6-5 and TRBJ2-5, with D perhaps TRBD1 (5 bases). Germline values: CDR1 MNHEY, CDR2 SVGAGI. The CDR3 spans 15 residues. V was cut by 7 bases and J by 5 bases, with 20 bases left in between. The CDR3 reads CASTTLHRSTETQYF. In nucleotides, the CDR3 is TGTGCCAGCACCACCCTACACAGGTCCACGGAGACCCAGTACTTC.

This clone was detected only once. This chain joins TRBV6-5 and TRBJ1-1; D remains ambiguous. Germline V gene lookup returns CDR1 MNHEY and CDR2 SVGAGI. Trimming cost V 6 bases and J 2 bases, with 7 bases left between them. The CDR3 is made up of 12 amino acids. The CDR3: CASRATNTEAFF. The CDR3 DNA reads TGTGCCAGCAGGGCGACAAACACTGAAGCTTTCTTT.

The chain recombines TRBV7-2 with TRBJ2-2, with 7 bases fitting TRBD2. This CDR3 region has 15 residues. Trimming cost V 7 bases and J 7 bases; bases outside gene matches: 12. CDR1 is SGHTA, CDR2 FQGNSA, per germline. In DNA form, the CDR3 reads TGTGCCAGCAAGCTCGGGGAGGGTCTTGGCGGGGAGCTGTTTTTT. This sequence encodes CASKLGEGLGGELFF.

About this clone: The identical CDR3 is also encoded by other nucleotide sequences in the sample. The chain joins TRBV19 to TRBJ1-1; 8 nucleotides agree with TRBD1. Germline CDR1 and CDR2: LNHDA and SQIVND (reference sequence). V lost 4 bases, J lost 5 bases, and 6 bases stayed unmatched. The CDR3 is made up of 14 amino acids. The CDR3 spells CASSNTGGGTEAFF. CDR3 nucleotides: TGTGCCAGTAGTAATACAGGGGGTGGGACTGAAGCTTTCTTT. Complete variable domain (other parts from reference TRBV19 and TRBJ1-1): DGGITQSPKYLFRKEGQNVTLSCEQNLNHDAMYWYRQDPGQGLRLIYYSQIVNDFQKGDIAEGYSVSREKKESFPLTVTSAQKNPTAFYLCASSNTGGGTEAFFGQGTRLTVV.

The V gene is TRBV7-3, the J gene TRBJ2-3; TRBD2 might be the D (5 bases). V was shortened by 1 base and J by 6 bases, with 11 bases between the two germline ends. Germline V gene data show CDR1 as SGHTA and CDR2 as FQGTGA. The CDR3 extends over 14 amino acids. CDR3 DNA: TGTGCCAGCAGCTTAAGTGGCGGGTTGGATACGCAGTATTTT. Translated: CASSLSGGLDTQYF.

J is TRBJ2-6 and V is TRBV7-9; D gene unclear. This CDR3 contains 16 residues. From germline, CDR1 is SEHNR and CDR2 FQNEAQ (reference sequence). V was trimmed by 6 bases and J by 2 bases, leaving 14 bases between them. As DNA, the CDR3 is TGTGCCAGCAGGCCGGAGTTCGAAGCTGGGGCCAACGTCCTGACTTTC. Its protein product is CASRPEFEAGANVLTF.

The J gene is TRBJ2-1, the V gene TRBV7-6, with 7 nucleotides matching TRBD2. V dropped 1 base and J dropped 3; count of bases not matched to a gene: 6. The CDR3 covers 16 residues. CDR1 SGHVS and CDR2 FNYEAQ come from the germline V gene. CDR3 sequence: CASSLESWEGYNEQFF. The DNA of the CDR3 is TGTGCCAGCAGCTTAGAATCGTGGGAGGGCTACAATGAGCAGTTCTTC. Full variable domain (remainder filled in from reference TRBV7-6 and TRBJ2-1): GAGVSQSPRYKVTKRGQDVALRCDPISGHVSLYWYRQALGQGPEFLTYFNYEAQQDKSGLPNDRFSAERPEGSISTLTIQRTEQRDSAMYRCASSLESWEGYNEQFFGPGTRLTVL.

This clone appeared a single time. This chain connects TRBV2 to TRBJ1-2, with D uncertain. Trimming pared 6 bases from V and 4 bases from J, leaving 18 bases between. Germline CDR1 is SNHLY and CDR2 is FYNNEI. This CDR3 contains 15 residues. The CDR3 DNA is TGTGCCAGCAGCCCTAGGGAGCTGTTTGGCTATGGCTACACCTTC. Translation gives CASSPRELFGYGYTF. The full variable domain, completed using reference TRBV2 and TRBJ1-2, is EPEVTQTPSHQVTQMGQEVILRCVPISNHLYFYWYRQILGQKVEFLVSFYNNEISEKSEIFDDQFSVERPDGSNFTLKIRSTKLEDSAMYFCASSPRELFGYGYTFGSGTRLTVV.

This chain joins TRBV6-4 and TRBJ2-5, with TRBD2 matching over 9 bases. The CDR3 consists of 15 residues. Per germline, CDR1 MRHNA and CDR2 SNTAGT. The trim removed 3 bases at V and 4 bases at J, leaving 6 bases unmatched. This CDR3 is CASSERGGPRETQYF. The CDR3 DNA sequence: TGTGCCAGCAGTGAGCGGGGGGGCCCCCGAGAGACCCAGTACTTC.